This T cell receptor beta chain is drawn from a study of blood T cell repertoires in COVID-19. Study-wide context: The United States, Italy and Spain were the sources of the acute and convalescent COVID-19 samples.

V was shortened by 5 bases and J by 1 base, with 9 bases between the two germline ends. The germline V gene encodes CDR1 SGHTA and CDR2 FQGNSA. The CDR3 has 14 amino acids. Per the authors' pipeline: Estimation of nucleated cell counts relied on the amplification of reference gene primers. The assay was immunoSEQ multiplex PCR, and TCRdb's table has in-frame clones only and misses some. The D gene and trimming were derived from the DNA, and the V and J assignments and clone size from that table. The sample lists 29,000 or so clones; 92% were seen once. The sequence came from a man in his fifties with active COVID-19. V gene TRBV7-2 combines with J gene TRBJ2-1, with a tentative D call TRBD2 (6 bases). The sample was peripheral blood. In nucleotides, the CDR3 is TGTGCCAGCAGCAATAGCGGATCCTACAATGAGCAGTTCTTC. Translation: CASSNSGSYNEQFF.